The 8 T cell receptor beta chains below all came from one sample that was sequenced in a study of shared clonotypes between healthy human individuals (dated by TCRdb to 2020 to 2022). CD8 naive samples were CD45RO-negative cells positively selected for CCR7, giving a CD45RA+CCR7+ population that excluded TemRA cells. Library method: the immunoSEQ multiplex PCR assay. TCRdb carries this immuneACCESS record with in-frame sequences only. Its versions omit some clonotypes, under half of them owing to an unresolved V gene in the studies checked, with the rest unexplained. Recorded for this sample are about 2,200,000 clones; 93% of them occurred a single time. The ten top clones hold around 1.7% of the sample. The specimen sequenced was naive CD8+ T cells from PBMCs. Taken with the paper, the label for cell subset or site translates to: CD45RA+CCR7+. The receptor set was obtained from a man between 18 and 29 years old in good health. Some clones in this sample may be carry-over from other donors' samples.

V is TRBV11-2 and J is TRBJ1-1, with D tentatively TRBD1 (5 bases). CDR3 length: 14 amino acids. Trimming pared 3 bases from V and 1 base from J, leaving 9 bases between. Looked up from germline, CDR1 is SGHAT and CDR2 is FQNNGV. The CDR3 loop reads CASSFGGWNTEAFF. CDR3 DNA sequence: TGTGCCAGCAGCTTTGGGGGATGGAACACTGAAGCTTTCTTT.

The gene calls are TRBV5-1 and TRBJ1-1; 7 bases are shared with TRBD1. The J segment lost 3 bases and the V segment lost 0 bases, leaving 14 bases of the junction unmatched. Germline V lookup: CDR1 SGHRS, CDR2 YFSETQ. The CDR3 totals 18 residues. The CDR3 region has the DNA TGCGCCAGCAGCTTGGGTCGTCAGGGGGAGGTAGTGGACACTGAAGCTTTCTTT. Protein: CASSLGRQGEVVDTEAFF. The full variable domain, rest sourced from reference TRBV5-1 and TRBJ1-1, is KAGVTQTPRYLIKTRGQQVTLSCSPISGHRSVSWYQQTPGQGLQFLFEYFSETQRNKGNFPGRFSGRQFSNSRSEMNVSTLELGDSALYLCASSLGRQGEVVDTEAFFGQGTRLTVV.

The V gene is TRBV10-3, the J gene TRBJ1-2; D remains ambiguous. The CDR3 contains 15 residues. The V end was cut by 0 bases, the J end by 4 bases, with 12 bases between. The germline V gene encodes CDR1 ENHRY and CDR2 SYGVKD. DNA of the CDR3: TGTGCCATCAGTGAGTCCTTGGGAACCCTCTATGGCTACACCTTC. As protein: CAISESLGTLYGYTF.

This clone has only one observation. The chain uses TRBV9 and TRBJ2-4; either TRBD1 or TRBD2 may supply D (5 bases each). Germline CDR1 and CDR2: SGDLS and YYNGEE. The CDR3 runs to 14 residues. The V end lost 5 bases, the J end lost 8 bases, and 17 bases lay between the germline ends. Written as DNA, the CDR3 is TGTGCCAGCAGTCCAGCGGAAGGGGATGACATTCAGTACTTC. Translated: CASSPAEGDDIQYF.

The chain combines TRBV5-4 with TRBJ2-7, with 10 bases aligning to TRBD2. Germline-derived CDR1 and CDR2 are SGHNT and YYREEE (reference sequence). This CDR3 contains 14 residues. V shed 3 bases and J 4 bases; nucleotides not matched to a gene: 4. CDR3 amino acids: CASSSRGLAYEQYF. The DNA of the CDR3 is TGTGCCAGCAGCTCACGGGGACTAGCGTACGAGCAGTACTTC.

V gene TRBV11-2 combines with J gene TRBJ1-1, with no clear D. The CDR3 runs to 14 residues. Per the germline V gene, CDR1 is SGHAT and CDR2 is FQNNGV. V lost 5 bases and J 4 bases, leaving 14 bases between the germline ends. CDR3 residues: CASSGSGRTTEAFF. The CDR3 nucleotides are TGTGCCAGCAGCGGGTCGGGGAGGACCACTGAAGCTTTCTTT.

This clone has a single count. The same CDR3 arises from other DNA sequences in this sample as well. The chain combines TRBV6-4 with TRBJ2-1; D remains unclear. Per the germline V gene, CDR1 is MRHNA and CDR2 is SNTAGT. The CDR3 is 16 residues long. Trimming stripped 0 bases from V and 4 bases from J, with 13 bases between. CDR3 DNA: TGTGCCAGCAGTGACTCCGGGCTGGTATCATACAATGAGCAGTTCTTC. It specifies CASSDSGLVSYNEQFF.

This clone has just one count. The V and J genes are TRBV5-4 and TRBJ2-7; 9 nucleotides align to TRBD1. This CDR3 is 15 amino acids long. Unmatched junction bases numbered 6, after V lost 0 bases and J lost 5 bases. Germline V lookup: CDR1 SGHNT, CDR2 YYREEE (reference sequence). Here the CDR3 reads CASSLVGQGYHEQYF. CDR3 nucleotides: TGTGCCAGCAGCTTGGTAGGACAGGGGTACCACGAGCAGTACTTC.